What follows are 18 T cell receptor beta chains derived from one specimen sequenced in a study of blood T cell repertoires in COVID-19. Sequencing used immunoSEQ multiplex PCR; TCRdb keeps in-frame clones, though not all of them. This table holds roughly 140,000 clones, roughly 90% found once. The sample was peripheral blood. These receptors all come from a man aged 50-59 years with active or convalescent COVID-19.

V gene TRBV5-1 combines with J gene TRBJ1-2, with a weak D call TRBD1 (5 bases). The CDR3 length is 13 residues. Germline V gene sequence: CDR1 SGHRS, CDR2 YFSETQ. Trimming took off 5 bases at V and 6 bases at J, with 14 bases between the two ends. In DNA, the CDR3 is TGCGCCAGCAGGGAGACAGTGTCGGATGGCTACACCTTC. The encoded protein is CASRETVSDGYTF. The entire variable domain, with the rest obtained from reference TRBV5-1 and TRBJ1-2, is as follows: KAGVTQTPRYLIKTRGQQVTLSCSPISGHRSVSWYQQTPGQGLQFLFEYFSETQRNKGNFPGRFSGRQFSNSRSEMNVSTLELGDSALYLCASRETVSDGYTFGSGTRLTVV.

V gene TRBV19 combines with J gene TRBJ1-5, with 11 bases fitting TRBD1. The CDR3 consists of 18 residues. From germline, CDR1 is LNHDA and CDR2 SQIVND (reference sequence). J lost 2 bases, V lost 5 bases, and 11 bases had no gene match. CDR3 DNA sequence: TGTGCCAGTAGTCCGCGGGACAGGGGGGCAATTGGCAATCAGCCCCAGCATTTT. Residues: CASSPRDRGAIGNQPQHF.

V gene TRBV5-1 combines with J gene TRBJ2-7, with TRBD1 identical over 7 bases. CDR3 length: 13 residues. CDR1 SGHRS and CDR2 YFSETQ come from the germline V gene. V trimming: 2 bases; J trimming: 4 bases; junction bases outside the gene matches: 3. CDR3 nucleotides: TGCGCCAGCAGCTTTTCAGGGGGTTACGAGCAGTACTTC. Translated: CASSFSGGYEQYF.

This clone is a singleton in its sample. The V gene is TRBV29-1, the J gene TRBJ2-2; D gene ambiguous. Germline loops: CDR1 SQVTM, CDR2 ANQGSEA. Deletions cut 5 bases from V and 5 bases from J, with 6 bases between. This CDR3 contains 11 residues. The CDR3 sequence is CSVFHTGELFF. The CDR3 DNA sequence: TGCAGCGTTTTTCATACCGGGGAGCTGTTTTTT.

V gene TRBV6-5 combines with J gene TRBJ1-1; D unclear. The length of the CDR3 is 15 residues. Germline V gene sequence: CDR1 MNHEY, CDR2 SVGAGI. V lost 4 bases and J lost 6, with 18 bases in between. In DNA form, the CDR3 reads TGTGCCAGCAGTTTCTTCGGGGTCGGGGTGGCTGAAGCTTTCTTT. The encoded protein is CASSFFGVGVAEAFF.

This sequence joins TRBV3-1 (or the pseudogene TRBV3-2) and TRBJ2-7; a possible D gene is TRBD2 (6 bases). Trimming removed 1 base at V and 5 bases at J, with 12 bases between. The CDR3 runs 14 residues. Germline loops: CDR1 LGHDT, CDR2 YNNKEL (reference sequence). In DNA, the CDR3 is TGTGCCAGCAGCCAAGCCTCGGGAGCCCACGAGCAGTACTTC. Translation: CASSQASGAHEQYF.

This clone has only one observation. This chain joins TRBV28 and TRBJ1-4; 9 nucleotides agree with TRBD1. The CDR3 contains 15 residues. V lost 8 bases to trimming and J lost 5 bases; unmatched junction nucleotides: 9. The germline gives CDR1 MDHEN, CDR2 SYDVKM. This CDR3 reads CASSTGGTSNEKLFF. The CDR3 DNA reads as TGTGCCAGCTCGACAGGGGGAACTTCGAATGAAAAACTGTTTTTT.

This chain uses TRBV5-1 with TRBJ1-1; TRBD1 matches 7 bases. The CDR3 loop spans 13 amino acids. V lost 1 base and J lost 4; bases outside the gene matches: 1. CDR1 and CDR2 (germline): SGHRS, YFSETQ. The CDR3 DNA reads TGCGCCAGCAGCTTGCAGGGGGTCACTGAAGCTTTCTTT. This gives the protein CASSLQGVTEAFF.

The chain's CDR3 is CASSLRAPRAFF. CDR3 nucleotides: TGTGCCAGCAGTTTGCGGGCTCCCCGGGCTTTCTTT. J is TRBJ1-1 and V is TRBV12-3 or TRBV12-4; D gene ambiguous. V was pared by 3 bases and J by 11 bases, with 13 bases between. There are 12 residues in the CDR3.

This chain uses TRBV18 with TRBJ1-6; 7 nucleotides align to TRBD1. V was pared by 4 bases and J by 13 bases, with 10 bases of the junction left unmatched. The CDR3 length is 14 residues. Germline CDR1 and CDR2: KGHSH and LQKENI. CDR3 DNA: TGTGCCAGCTCACTAACCGACAGGGCTTCCCCCCTCCACTTT. This translates into CASSLTDRASPLHF.

V is TRBV28 and J is TRBJ1-6; a possible D gene is TRBD1 (6 bases). The V and J ends lost 6 bases and 7 bases respectively, with 16 bases between them. Germline values: CDR1 MDHEN, CDR2 SYDVKM. The CDR3 spans 15 residues. CDR3 sequence (DNA): TGTGCCAGCAGGGAGTCCGGGACACTAAATTCACCCCTCCACTTT. Its translation is CASRESGTLNSPLHF.

The CDR3 sequence is CASSRQGQYNEQFF. The CDR3 DNA reads as TGTGCCAGCAGCCGACAGGGTCAATACAATGAGCAGTTCTTC. The V gene is TRBV6-5, the J gene TRBJ2-1; 7 bases are a match to TRBD1. The CDR3 loop spans 14 amino acids. Trimming took 6 bases from V and 4 from J; bases not matched to a gene: 6. CDR1 MNHEY and CDR2 SVGAGI come from the germline V gene.

This clone showed up just a few times. Germline is not matched at one junction end, which may reflect a read error. The CDR3 DNA reads TGTGCTAGCAGCTTAGTAATGGGGCAGAGGACCGGGGAGCTGTTTTTT. Translated, it gives CASSLVMGQRTGELFF. The chain links TRBV7-7 to TRBJ2-2, with D tentatively TRBD1 (5 bases). This CDR3 has 16 amino acids. CDR1 is SSHAT, CDR2 FNYEAQ, per germline (reference sequence).

The CDR3 sequence: CASSLAGEYNEQFF. CDR3 bases: TGCGCCAGCAGCTTGGCGGGTGAATACAATGAGCAGTTCTTC. J is TRBJ2-1 and V is TRBV5-1; no firm D call. V gave up 0 bases and J gave up 4 bases, with 8 bases separating them. Germline values: CDR1 SGHRS, CDR2 YFSETQ. The CDR3 consists of 14 residues.

The gene calls are TRBV5-1 and TRBJ2-1, with D tentatively TRBD1 (6 bases). The CDR3 contains 15 residues. Germline loops: CDR1 SGHRS, CDR2 YFSETQ. Deletions cut 2 bases from V and 5 bases from J, with 14 bases between. The CDR3 coding sequence is TGCGCCAGCAGCTTATACGACAGGTGGGACAATGAGCAGTTCTTC. Its translation is CASSLYDRWDNEQFF.

This clone occurred once. This chain connects TRBV13 to TRBJ2-7; 8 bases are a match to TRBD2. Per the germline V gene, CDR1 is PRHDT and CDR2 is FYEKMQ (reference sequence). The CDR3 consists of 18 residues. J gave up 5 bases and V 1 base, and 16 bases lay outside the gene matches. CDR3 in DNA: TGTGCCAGCAGCTTAGTCCATGTCAGGGAGCGGGAGCCTCACGAGCAGTACTTC. This codes for CASSLVHVREREPHEQYF.

V gene TRBV5-1 combines with J gene TRBJ2-1; 7 bases fit TRBD2. The CDR3 is 16 residues long. Germline values: CDR1 SGHRS, CDR2 YFSETQ. V lost 6 bases, J lost 0 bases, and 9 bases stayed unmatched. CDR3 nucleotides: TGCGCCAGCAATGAATTTCGCGGGAGCTCCTACAATGAGCAGTTCTTC. It yields the protein CASNEFRGSSYNEQFF.

With respect to this clone: The same CDR3 is also encoded by other DNA sequences in this sample. This rearrangement joins TRBV18 to TRBJ2-7; 7 nucleotides line up with TRBD2. Trimming took 3 bases from V and 0 from J; bases not matched to a gene: 2. Per the germline V gene, CDR1 is KGHSH and CDR2 is LQKENI. This CDR3 region has 14 residues. CDR3 coding DNA: TGTGCCAGCTCACCGGGGGGGAGCTCCTACGAGCAGTACTTC. Residues: CASSPGGSSYEQYF.